A selection of T cell receptor beta chains follows, all from one sample in a study of cytomegalovirus exposure and HLA in healthy donors. Data came from immunoSEQ multiplex PCR; TCRdb stores just in-frame clones and leaves some out. The table shows tens of thousands of clones, with less than 80% occurring only once. Sequenced input: PBMCs. The receptors here all came from a man aged 55 to 70 in good health and CMV-seropositive. Each CDR3 is given with its conserved first and last residue. The D gene is left open where the match is weak. Clone size, where shown, is once, few, many, or a class for clones that have expanded.

clone size	D gene	V gene	J gene	CDR3 DNA	CDR3 protein
NA	NA	TRBV4-2	TRBJ2-5	TGTGCCAGCAGCCAAGAAATCCCGGCTGTAGCCCTACCGCCCCAAGAGACCCAGTACTTC	CASSQEIPAVALPPQETQYF
NA	NA	TRBV4-1	TRBJ2-1	TGCGCCAGCAGCCCTCAGGGCTATGAGAGAGATGAGCAGTTCTTC	CASSPQGYERDEQFF
NA	NA	TRBV27	TRBJ1-5	TGTGCCAGCAGTTTGTCAGGGAATCAGCCCCAGCATTTT	CASSLSGNQPQHF
NA	NA	TRBV2	TRBJ2-2	TGTGCCAGCAGTGAATCTTTCCTAGGCGGCGGGGAGCTGTTTTTT	CASSESFLGGGELFF
NA	TRBD2	TRBV7-9	TRBJ2-1	TGTGCCAGCAGCTTAATGCGCGGGCTAGCGGGAGGAGATGAGCAGTTCTTC	CASSLMRGLAGGDEQFF
NA	TRBD2	TRBV28	TRBJ2-7	TGTGCCACCCGGACTAGCGTGAGGGGGGTTTACGAGCAGTACTTC	CATRTSVRGVYEQYF
NA	NA	TRBV18	TRBJ1-1	TGTGCCAGCTCGCCTCAGTCATTGAACACTGAAGCTTTCTTT	CASSPQSLNTEAFF
NA	NA	TRBV29-1	TRBJ1-1	TGCAGCGTTGACTCCTTCACTGAAGCTTTCTTT	CSVDSFTEAFF
NA	TRBD1	TRBV7-9	TRBJ1-2	TGTGCCAGCAGCCCAGGACAGGACTATGGCTACACCTTC	CASSPGQDYGYTF
few	NA	TRBV10-2	TRBJ2-3	TGCGCCAGCAGTAGTCTAGACGACACAGATACGCAGTATTTT	CASSSLDDTDTQYF
NA	NA	TRBV7-8	TRBJ2-7	TGTGCCAGCAGCTATCCGCGAGGGAACGAGCAGTACTTC	CASSYPRGNEQYF
NA	NA	TRBV2	TRBJ1-5	TGTGCCAGCAGTGTAAATCGGGCAGGGCTCAATCAGCCCCAGCATTTT	CASSVNRAGLNQPQHF
NA	TRBD2	TRBV5-1	TRBJ2-1	TGCGCCAGCCGCCCGACTAGCGGTACCTACAATGAGCAGTTCTTC	CASRPTSGTYNEQFF
NA	NA	TRBV6-5	TRBJ2-7	TGTGCCAGCAGTTATGGGGCCTACTCCTACGAGCAGTACTTC	CASSYGAYSYEQYF
NA	TRBD1	TRBV5-6	TRBJ2-1	TGTGCCAGCACAGGGGGATCCACCTACAATGAGCAGTTCTTC	CASTGGSTYNEQFF
NA	TRBD2	TRBV5-1	TRBJ2-1	TGCGCCAGCAGCATCAGCGGGGGCTCTAACAATGAGCAGTTCTTC	CASSISGGSNNEQFF
NA	TRBD1	TRBV6-1	TRBJ1-2	TGTGCCAGCAGAAGTGCACCTCAGGGGGCCTATGGCTACACCTTC	CASRSAPQGAYGYTF
NA	TRBD1	TRBV7-9	TRBJ1-1	TGTGCCAGCAGCCCTCTGGCAGGGGGTAGCGCTGAAGCTTTCTTT	CASSPLAGGSAEAFF
few	TRBD2	TRBV5-6	TRBJ2-7	TGTGCCAGCAGCTTGGGGGCTAGCGGGTACGAGCAGTACTTC	CASSLGASGYEQYF
few	NA	TRBV6-5	TRBJ2-7	TGTGCCAGCAGCCTGGACGGGGAAGAGCAGTACTTC	CASSLDGEEQYF
NA	NA	TRBV9	TRBJ1-4	TGTGCCAGCAGCGTAAAGCCGGGAACTAATGAAAAACTGTTTTTT	CASSVKPGTNEKLFF
few	TRBD1	TRBV14	TRBJ2-3	TGTGCCAGCAGCCAGGACTCCGGGACAGTCACAGATACGCAGTATTTT	CASSQDSGTVTDTQYF
NA	TRBD1	TRBV6-1	TRBJ2-3	TGTGCCAGCAATAGACAGGGGGCGTACACAGATACGCAGTATTTT	CASNRQGAYTDTQYF
NA	NA	TRBV7-9	TRBJ1-2	TGTGCCAGCAGCTTAGGCCCAGACTATGGCTACACCTTC	CASSLGPDYGYTF
NA	NA	TRBV5-5	TRBJ1-2	TGTGCCAGCACCGGGGGAAGGGGAACGGCCATACGAGGCTACACCTTC	CASTGGRGTAIRGYTF
NA	NA	TRBV5-4	TRBJ1-5	TGTGCCAGCAGCACCGGGGGCAATCAGCCCCAGCATTTT	CASSTGGNQPQHF
NA	NA	TRBV9	TRBJ1-1	TGTGCCAGCAGCGCCCGAACAGGGAACACTGAAGCTTTCTTT	CASSARTGNTEAFF
few	NA	TRBV11-2	TRBJ2-1	TGTGCCAGCAGCTTAGCGAACTCAATACAGGCGGAGCAGTTCTTC	CASSLANSIQAEQFF
few	NA	TRBV11-2	TRBJ1-2	TGTGCCAGCAGCTTAGTAACAGGGCCTTCTCTAGGCTACACCTTC	CASSLVTGPSLGYTF
few	NA	TRBV2	TRBJ1-1	TGTGCCAGCAGCCTGGGACAGAACACTGAAGCTTTCTTT	CASSLGQNTEAFF
NA	TRBD2	TRBV7-7	TRBJ2-7	TGTGCTAGCAGCTTAGCGGGAGACTACGAGCAGTACTTC	CASSLAGDYEQYF
NA	NA	TRBV5-1	TRBJ2-1	TGCGCCAGCAGCTTGGCGGGGGACAGCTACAATGAGCAGTTCTTC	CASSLAGDSYNEQFF